This T cell receptor beta chain came from a study of beta chain features in type 1 diabetes. The sample holds one count of this clone. Its target is not known. A sort by CD45RO/CCR7/CD25/CD127/CD95/CD27 yielded CD4+ naive, central memory, regulatory and stem cell-like memory cells. The investigators reverse transcribed all of the isolated RNA, so they sequenced expressed TCRB transcripts. Profiling relied on immunoSEQ multiplex PCR, and the TCRdb table lists in-frame clones only, not all of them. The table includes 20,000 to 30,000 clones, around 69% detected once. Study-level findings and limits: Within each of all four CD4+ subsets, Type 1 diabetes patients had TCRB CDR3s that were moderately but significantly shorter.

This CDR3 spans 13 amino acids. Trimming took 1 base from V and 10 from J, leaving 8 bases between them. Germline loops: CDR1 LGHNA, CDR2 YSLEER. This TCR came from a young man with type 1 diabetes. The sequencing sample was made of Tregs from blood. J is TRBJ1-6 and V is TRBV4-3; D gene unclear. CDR3 loop: CASSQVRESPLHF. CDR3 coding DNA: TGCGCCAGCAGCCAAGTTCGGGAATCACCCCTCCACTTT.